This is a list of T cell receptor beta chains from one sample in a study of radiotherapy plus CTLA-4 blockade in lung cancer. This table comes from immunoSEQ multiplex PCR, and its TCRdb copy is limited to in-frame clones, with some not included. The sample contains tens of thousands of clones, 70% to 90% of which appear only once. The specimen comprised peripheral blood, sampled from a patient treated with radiotherapy plus ipilimumab. The source of these receptors is a human donor with non-small cell lung cancer that progressed on radiotherapy plus ipilimumab. Each CDR3 is given with its conserved first and last residue. D genes are given only for firm matches. Rows give clone size only sometimes, using once, few, many, or a class for an expanded clone.

>NA|NA|TRBV4-3|TRBJ2-1
TGCGCCAGCAGCCAAGATCATAAGCGGACCTACTCCTACAATGAGCAGTTCTTC
CASSQDHKRTYSYNEQFF
>TRBD1|NA|TRBV5-1|TRBJ1-4
TGCGCCAGCAGGTTCGGGACAGGGAATGAAAAACTGTTTTTT
CASRFGTGNEKLFF
>NA|few|TRBV7-8|TRBJ2-7
TGTGCCAGCAGCTTATTTGGGACTTCTGAGTACGAGCAGTACTTC
CASSLFGTSEYEQYF
>NA|NA|TRBV7-3|TRBJ1-5
TGTGCCAGCAGCATAGATAGCAATCAGCCCCAGCATTTT
CASSIDSNQPQHF
>NA|NA|TRBV29-1|TRBJ2-7
TGCAGCGTTGAAGTTTTTCGGGAGGGGGCGCCGGGACACTACGAGCAGTACTTC
CSVEVFREGAPGHYEQYF
>NA|once|TRBV7-2|TRBJ2-7
TGTGCCAGCAGCTTAGGAGAGGCTACCTACGAGCAGTACTTC
CASSLGEATYEQYF
>TRBD2|NA|TRBV2|TRBJ2-3
TGTGCCAGCAGAGCGACTAGCGGGGGGACAGATACGCAGTATTTT
CASRATSGGTDTQYF
>NA|NA|TRBV28|TRBJ2-2
TGTGCCAGCAGTTTCCCCACAGTCGCGAACACCGGGGAGCTGTTTTTT
CASSFPTVANTGELFF
>TRBD1|NA|TRBV7-9|TRBJ1-2
TGTGCCAGCAGTCTCCAGGGGGATGGCTACACCTTC
CASSLQGDGYTF
>NA|NA|TRBV5-4|TRBJ1-4
TGTGCCAGCAGCTTGGAAGGGAGGCATCGTCTCGAAAAACTGTTTTTT
CASSLEGRHRLEKLFF
>TRBD1|NA|TRBV7-8|TRBJ1-5
TGTGCCAGCAGTCCTCCGGGACAGGGGGATCAGCCCCAGCATTTT
CASSPPGQGDQPQHF
>TRBD2|NA|TRBV7-9|TRBJ2-3
TGTGCCAGCAGCCAACGACTAGCGGGGTTAACAGATACGCAGTATTTT
CASSQRLAGLTDTQYF
>TRBD1|NA|TRBV6-6|TRBJ1-2
TGTGCCAGCAGTTATAGTCAGGGGGCAGATGGCTACACCTTC
CASSYSQGADGYTF
>NA|NA|TRBV9|TRBJ2-2
TGTGCCAGCAGCGTAGTAGGGCGGGTGGAGGGAACCGGGGAGCTGTTTTTT
CASSVVGRVEGTGELFF
>TRBD2|NA|TRBV11-2|TRBJ2-1
TGTGCCAGCAGCCAATGGGAACCGGGACTAGCTTACAATGAGCAGTTCTTC
CASSQWEPGLAYNEQFF
>NA|NA|TRBV11-2|TRBJ1-2
TGTGCCAGCAGCTTAGAGTGGGCACCAGGGTTCTATGGCTACACCTTC
CASSLEWAPGFYGYTF
>NA|NA|TRBV19|TRBJ1-1
TGTGCCAGGAAATCCAGGGGACCTTCAAAGGGAGCTTTCTTT
CARKSRGPSKGAFF
>NA|NA|TRBV28|TRBJ1-5
TGTGCCAGCAGTTTACTACTAATGGAAGGAAGCAATCAGCCCCAGCATTTT
CASSLLLMEGSNQPQHF
>TRBD1|once|TRBV5-4|TRBJ2-7
TGTGCCAGCAGCTTTGCCGACAGGGGGCCCTACGAGCAGTACTTC
CASSFADRGPYEQYF
>NA|NA|TRBV6-6|TRBJ1-5
TGTGCCAGCGGGGGGGGAGATGAGGGTAGCAATCAGCCCCAGCATTTT
CASGGGDEGSNQPQHF
>TRBD1|NA|TRBV19|TRBJ1-2
TGTGCCAGTAGTACGGGACAGGGTGATAACTATGGCTACACCTTC
CASSTGQGDNYGYTF
>TRBD1|NA|TRBV5-8|TRBJ2-3
TGTGCCAGCAGCTTGGGCCGGGACAGGGTGTCTGATACGCAGTATTTT
CASSLGRDRVSDTQYF
>NA|NA|TRBV9|TRBJ1-2
TGTGCCAGCACCCAGGAGGAGGCGAACTATGGCTACACCTTC
CASTQEEANYGYTF
>TRBD1|once|TRBV18|TRBJ1-2
TGTGCCAGCTCACCCGGGACAGGGGGCGACGTCTATGGCTACACCTTC
CASSPGTGGDVYGYTF
>TRBD2|NA|TRBV5-1|TRBJ2-3
TGCGCCAGCAGCGGGTGGACTAGCGGGGGCCGCACAGATACGCAGTATTTT
CASSGWTSGGRTDTQYF
>TRBD1|NA|TRBV5-1|TRBJ2-2
TGCGCCAGCAGCGAGGGACAGGGGGTCGCCGGGGAGCTGTTTTTT
CASSEGQGVAGELFF
>TRBD1|NA|TRBV18|TRBJ1-1
TGTGCCAGCTCACCTACCTTGGGACAGGGTACTCCTGAAGCTTTCTTT
CASSPTLGQGTPEAFF
>TRBD1|few|TRBV6-5|TRBJ1-4
TGTGCCAGCAGTCACCGGGCAGGGGGAAATGAAAAACTGTTTTTT
CASSHRAGGNEKLFF
>NA|NA|TRBV9|TRBJ2-7
TGTGCCAGCGGTGCAGGGCAGTCCTACGAGCAGTACTTC
CASGAGQSYEQYF
>NA|NA|TRBV4-3|TRBJ2-7
TGCGCCAGCAGCCAATATACCACTGGTCTAAGCTCCTACGAGCAGTACTTC
CASSQYTTGLSSYEQYF
>NA|NA|TRBV4-1|TRBJ1-6
TGCGCCAGCAGCCAAGACGTAGGGAGTTATAATTCACCCCTCCACTTT
CASSQDVGSYNSPLHF
>NA|NA|TRBV4-1|TRBJ1-4
TGCGCCAGCAGCCAGGTTCTGAGAGGCGCCGACCAGGAAAAACTGTTTTTT
CASSQVLRGADQEKLFF
>NA|few|TRBV19|TRBJ1-5
TGTGCCAGTAGTATGCACAAGGACTCGCGGCTGCCCCAGCATTTT
CASSMHKDSRLPQHF
>TRBD1|NA|TRBV19|TRBJ1-3
TGTGCCAGTAGTGTCCGAACCGGGACAGGGGTCTCTGGAAACACCATATATTTT
CASSVRTGTGVSGNTIYF
>NA|NA|TRBV19|TRBJ2-3
TGTGCCAGTACCGCAACGGGGAGCACAGATACGCAGTATTTT
CASTATGSTDTQYF
>NA|NA|TRBV7-9|TRBJ1-1
TGTGCCAGCAGCTACTCGGGACTGTACACTGAAGCTTTCTTT
CASSYSGLYTEAFF
>NA|once|TRBV6-5|TRBJ1-2
TGTGCCAGCACCTCGCGGAGACCTTATGGCTACACCTTC
CASTSRRPYGYTF
>TRBD2|NA|TRBV6-1|TRBJ2-3
TGTGCCTCGAGGACTAGCGGCACAGATACGCAGTATTTT
CASRTSGTDTQYF
>TRBD1|NA|TRBV19|TRBJ1-2
TGTGCCAGTAGTGGCCGGGACAGGTCTGCTGATGGCTACACCTTC
CASSGRDRSADGYTF
>NA|NA|TRBV5-1|TRBJ2-3
TGCGCCAGCAGCTTGGCCATGGGGGCCGGGGCAGATACGCAGTATTTT
CASSLAMGAGADTQYF
>NA|NA|TRBV7-3|TRBJ2-7
TGTGCCAGCAGCTTCAACGAGCAGTACTTC
CASSFNEQYF
>TRBD1|NA|TRBV12-5|TRBJ2-5
TGTGCTAGTGGTTCCGGGACAGGGGGAGAGACCCAGTACTTC
CASGSGTGGETQYF
>TRBD1|NA|TRBV5-4|TRBJ1-1
TGTGCCAGCAGCTTCCCGGGACAGGGGCGCAACACTGAAGCTTTCTTT
CASSFPGQGRNTEAFF
>TRBD2|once|TRBV5-4|TRBJ2-7
TGTGCCAGCAGCTTGGAAAGGCCTAGCGGGGGGCGTGAGCAGTACTTC
CASSLERPSGGREQYF
>NA|NA|TRBV6-6|TRBJ2-2
TGTGCCAGCAGTTACTCTGTCGGGGGCACCGGGGAGCTGTTTTTT
CASSYSVGGTGELFF
>NA|few|TRBV11-2|TRBJ1-2
TGTGCCAGCAGCTTAGTATCAGGGTGGAACTATGGCTACACCTTC
CASSLVSGWNYGYTF
>NA|once|TRBV5-1|TRBJ1-2
TGCGCCAGCAGCTTGACAGGGTATGGCTACACCTTC
CASSLTGYGYTF
>TRBD1|few|TRBV6-5|TRBJ1-1
TGTGCCAGCAGACCACAGGGGGGATATGAAGCTTTCTTT
CASRPQGGYEAFF
>TRBD1|NA|TRBV2|TRBJ1-1
TGTGCCAGCAGTGAATCTTTATGGGGCCAGGGGGAGATGAACACTGAAGCTTTCTTT
CASSESLWGQGEMNTEAFF
>NA|NA|TRBV5-1|TRBJ1-2
TGCGCCAGCAGCTTGGACAGTAACTATGGCTACACCTTC
CASSLDSNYGYTF
>TRBD1|few|TRBV6-1|TRBJ1-6
TGTGCCAGCAGGAGGACAGGGCTGGGTTCACCCCTCCACTTT
CASRRTGLGSPLHF
>TRBD2|NA|TRBV6-1|TRBJ2-3
TGTGCCAGCAGGGAAGCGGGGGGGGACACAGATACGCAGTATTTT
CASREAGGDTDTQYF
>NA|NA|TRBV15|TRBJ2-2
TGTGCCACCAGCAGAGATCGGGCGAACACCGGGGAGCTGTTTTTT
CATSRDRANTGELFF
>TRBD1|NA|TRBV19|TRBJ1-2
TGTGCCAGTAGTACGAATGGGGGACAGCGCTATGGCTACACCTTC
CASSTNGGQRYGYTF
>NA|NA|TRBV6-5|TRBJ1-1
TGTGCCAGCACTCCTCACCGGGACACTGAAGCTTTCTTT
CASTPHRDTEAFF
>TRBD1|NA|TRBV2|TRBJ2-2
TGTGCCAGCAGACCGGGACAGAGAGACACCGGGGAGCTGTTTTTT
CASRPGQRDTGELFF
>NA|NA|TRBV9|TRBJ2-7
TGTGCCAGCAGCAAGGGACTCCAGGCTTACGAGCAGTACTTC
CASSKGLQAYEQYF
>TRBD1|NA|TRBV5-5|TRBJ1-2
TGTGCCAGCAGCGGGGGACAGGGTGGAAATGGCTACACCTTC
CASSGGQGGNGYTF